This TCR beta chain emerged from a study of blood T cell dynamics during melanoma immunotherapy. This sample's time point: pre-treatment baseline. From germline, CDR1 is MNHNY and CDR2 SVGAGI (reference sequence). Trimming shortened V by 7 bases and J by 1 base, and 16 bases separated the two germline ends. CDR3 length: 15 residues. DNA loading was fixed at approximately 0.35 ug for all bulk PBMC samples. Assay used: immunoSEQ multiplex PCR; TCRdb lists only in-frame clones, some missing. Of about 12,000 clones listed, about 81% are singletons. The chain has TRBV6-6 and TRBJ1-1; D might be TRBD1 (5 bases). The clonotype comes from a human donor with melanoma. Sequences were derived from blood, sampled from a patient treated with checkpoint blockade. This CDR3 is CASTPRGLKNTEAFF. In nucleotides, the CDR3 is TGTGCCAGCACTCCAAGGGGCCTTAAGAACACTGAAGCTTTCTTT.